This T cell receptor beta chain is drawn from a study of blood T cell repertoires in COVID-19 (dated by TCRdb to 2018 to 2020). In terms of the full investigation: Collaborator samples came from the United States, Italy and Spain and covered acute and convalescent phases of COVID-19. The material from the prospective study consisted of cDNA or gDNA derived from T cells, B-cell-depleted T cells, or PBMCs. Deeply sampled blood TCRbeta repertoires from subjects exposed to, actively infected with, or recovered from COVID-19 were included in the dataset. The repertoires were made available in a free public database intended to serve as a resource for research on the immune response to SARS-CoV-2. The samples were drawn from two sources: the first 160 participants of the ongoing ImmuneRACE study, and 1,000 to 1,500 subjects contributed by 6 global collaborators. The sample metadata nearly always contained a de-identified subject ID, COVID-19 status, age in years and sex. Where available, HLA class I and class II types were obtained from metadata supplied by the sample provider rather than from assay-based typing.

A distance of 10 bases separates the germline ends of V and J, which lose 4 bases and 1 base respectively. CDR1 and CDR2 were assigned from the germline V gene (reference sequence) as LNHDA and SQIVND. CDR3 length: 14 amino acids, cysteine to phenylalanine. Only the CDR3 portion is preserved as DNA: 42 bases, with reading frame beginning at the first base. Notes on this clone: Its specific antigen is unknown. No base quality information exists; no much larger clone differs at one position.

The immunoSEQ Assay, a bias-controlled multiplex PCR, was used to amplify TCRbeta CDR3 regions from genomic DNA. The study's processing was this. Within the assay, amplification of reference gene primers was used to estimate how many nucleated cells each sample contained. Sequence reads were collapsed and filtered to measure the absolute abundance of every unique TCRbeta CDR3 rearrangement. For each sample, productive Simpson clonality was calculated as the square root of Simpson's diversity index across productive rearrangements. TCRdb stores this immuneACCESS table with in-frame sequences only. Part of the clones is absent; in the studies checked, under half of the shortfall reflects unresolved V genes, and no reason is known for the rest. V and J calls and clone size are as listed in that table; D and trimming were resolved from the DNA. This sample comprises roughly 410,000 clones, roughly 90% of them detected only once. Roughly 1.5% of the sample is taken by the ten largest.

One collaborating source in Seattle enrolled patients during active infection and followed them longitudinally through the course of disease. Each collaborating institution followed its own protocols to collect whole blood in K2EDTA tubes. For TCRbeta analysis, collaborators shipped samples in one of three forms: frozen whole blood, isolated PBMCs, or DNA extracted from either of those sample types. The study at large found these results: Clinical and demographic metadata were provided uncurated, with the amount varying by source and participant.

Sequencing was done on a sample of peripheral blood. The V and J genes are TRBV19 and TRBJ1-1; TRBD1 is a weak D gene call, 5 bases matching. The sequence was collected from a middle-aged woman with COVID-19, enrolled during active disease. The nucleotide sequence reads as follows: TGTGCCAGTAGTACCGGGGGAGGGAACACTGAAGCTTTCTTT. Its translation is CASSTGGGNTEAFF.